These T cell receptor beta chains were read from a single sample in a study of T cells after somatic rescue of genetic block. Clones were sequenced by immunoSEQ multiplex PCR, and TCRdb holds only the in-frame ones, with some missing. Of tens of thousands of clones in the sample, under 95% were seen once. Sequenced: peripheral blood mononuclear cells (PBMCs). The source of these receptors is a man aged 35 to 55. The CDR3 runs from the conserved cysteine through the conserved F or W. The order of the fields is V gene, D gene, clone size, J gene, CDR3 DNA, CDR3 protein. The D gene is left open where the match is weak. Clone size, where shown, is once, few, many, or a class for clones that have expanded.

>TRBV19|TRBD1|.|TRBJ2-3
TGTGCCAGTAGTAGAATGACAGGGTCAGATACGCAGTATTTT
CASSRMTGSDTQYF
>TRBV4-2|TRBD1|.|TRBJ2-7
TGTGCCAGCAGCCACGACCGGGACAGTAGCTCCTACGAGCAGTACTTC
CASSHDRDSSSYEQYF
>TRBV5-6|.|.|TRBJ1-3
TGTGCCAGCAGCGGCAAGAGGGCCCTCCTCTCTGGAAACACCATATATTTT
CASSGKRALLSGNTIYF
>TRBV7-9|.|.|TRBJ1-2
TGTGCCAGCAGTCCCTCCCTCAGGCTTTATGGCTACACCTTC
CASSPSLRLYGYTF
>TRBV5-5|.|.|TRBJ1-1
TGTGCCAGTAAGCCCTCAGCTATGAACACTGAAGCTTTCTTT
CASKPSAMNTEAFF
>TRBV4-1|.|.|TRBJ2-2
TGCGCCAGCAGCCAAGATCGTGCTGGGGACACCGGGGAGCTGTTTTTT
CASSQDRAGDTGELFF
>TRBV18|.|.|TRBJ2-7
TGTGCCAGCTCCAGCGGAGACATCTACGAGCAGTACTTC
CASSSGDIYEQYF
>TRBV7-3|TRBD1|once|TRBJ1-2
TGTGCCAGCAGCTCGACCCCCGGGACAGGATATGGCTACACCTTC
CASSSTPGTGYGYTF
>TRBV11-2|TRBD2|.|TRBJ2-3
TGTGCCAGCAGCTCTCCCGGACTAGCGAGGGGCACAGATACGCAGTATTTT
CASSSPGLARGTDTQYF
>TRBV29-1|.|.|TRBJ2-7
TGCAGCGCCACGTGGGACTACGAGCAGTACTTC
CSATWDYEQYF
>TRBV4-1|.|.|TRBJ2-2
TGCGCCAGCAGTCAAGCGGGCCACTCGAACACCGGGGAGCTGTTTTTT
CASSQAGHSNTGELFF
>TRBV28|.|.|TRBJ2-7
TGTGCCAGCCGGCCCACGTGGGGCAGCTCCTACGAGCAGTACTTC
CASRPTWGSSYEQYF
>TRBV7-2|.|.|TRBJ2-5
TGTGCCAGCAGCTTAATGGGTCCTCAAGAGACCCAGTACTTC
CASSLMGPQETQYF
>TRBV2|.|.|TRBJ1-3
TGTGCCAGCAGTGTCGAGGGGCGCTCTGGAAACACCATATATTTT
CASSVEGRSGNTIYF
>TRBV6-1|.|.|TRBJ2-7
TGTGCCAGCAGTGGGCAGGGATACTACGAGCAGTACTTC
CASSGQGYYEQYF
>TRBV27|.|.|TRBJ2-3
TGTGCCAGCAGTTCTAGTGCAGATACGCAGTATTTT
CASSSSADTQYF
>TRBV7-2|TRBD1|once|TRBJ2-3
TGTGCCAGCAGCTTACCGCCAGGGGGCAACGATACGCAGTATTTT
CASSLPPGGNDTQYF
>TRBV19|.|.|TRBJ2-1
TGTGCCAGTACCTATTACGGGGAGCAGTTCTTC
CASTYYGEQFF
>TRBV28|.|.|TRBJ2-6
TGTGCCAGCAGTACAAGTCAATCTGGGGCCAACGTCCTGACTTTC
CASSTSQSGANVLTF
>TRBV7-9|TRBD1|.|TRBJ1-4
TGTGCCAGCAGCCCCGGGACAGGGGTTGAAAAACTGTTTTTT
CASSPGTGVEKLFF
>TRBV9|.|.|TRBJ2-1
TGTGCCAGCAGCGTAGCAAGGGCCAGCGGAAACTCCTACAATGAGCAGTTCTTC
CASSVARASGNSYNEQFF
>TRBV18|TRBD1|.|TRBJ2-7
TGTGCCAGCTCACCTCAGGGGGCACCTTACGAGCAGTACTTC
CASSPQGAPYEQYF
>TRBV5-5|.|.|TRBJ1-3
TGTGCCAGCAGCTTGGCCGCAGGGGCTGGAAACACCATATATTTT
CASSLAAGAGNTIYF
>TRBV6-6|.|.|TRBJ1-2
TGTGCCAGCAGTTACCAAGGGGAGGGTGGCTACACCTTC
CASSYQGEGGYTF
>TRBV5-5|TRBD1|.|TRBJ1-1
TGTGCCAGCAGCTCAACAGGGGCCACTGAAGCTTTCTTT
CASSSTGATEAFF
>TRBV5-4|TRBD2|.|TRBJ2-3
TGTGCCAGCAGGCAGCGGACTAGCGGGCTGACAGATACGCAGTATTTT
CASRQRTSGLTDTQYF
>TRBV10-3|TRBD1|.|TRBJ2-2
TGTGCCACCCGAGGACAGGAGACCGCCGGGGAGCTGTTTTTT
CATRGQETAGELFF
>TRBV29-1|TRBD1|.|TRBJ1-5
TGCAGCGTTGGGGACAGGGTAAATCAGCCCCAGCATTTT
CSVGDRVNQPQHF
>TRBV6-5|.|.|TRBJ2-5
TGTGCCAGCAGTTCGGTTGGGGAGACCCAGTACTTC
CASSSVGETQYF
>TRBV5-4|TRBD2|.|TRBJ2-7
TGTGCCAGCCCTCCGCCGGGACTAGCGGGAGAAGGATGGGCTCTGGAGCAGTACTTC
CASPPPGLAGEGWALEQYF
>TRBV27|.|once|TRBJ2-7
TGTGCCAGCAGTTTAAAGGGTTCCTCCTACGAGCAGTACTTC
CASSLKGSSYEQYF
>TRBV4-3|.|.|TRBJ1-4
TGCGCCAGCAGCCAAGGCCCTGTAGCGGAGGCAACTAATGAAAAACTGTTTTTT
CASSQGPVAEATNEKLFF
>TRBV28|TRBD1|.|TRBJ1-4
TGTGCCACCCGGGACAGGAACAATGAAAAACTGTTTTTT
CATRDRNNEKLFF
>TRBV28|TRBD1|few|TRBJ1-2
TGTGCCAGCAGGCTAGGACAGGGGGCAGGCTATGGCTACACCTTC
CASRLGQGAGYGYTF
>TRBV27|.|.|TRBJ2-7
TGTGCCAGCAGTTTACGCAGGGGCTACGAGCAGTACTTC
CASSLRRGYEQYF
>TRBV29-1|.|.|TRBJ2-1
TGCAGCGCCTTTAAACCCTCCTACAATGAGCAGTTCTTC
CSAFKPSYNEQFF
>TRBV5-4|.|.|TRBJ2-2
TGTGCCAGCAGCTACTCAACCGGGGAGCTGTTTTTT
CASSYSTGELFF
>TRBV6-1|.|.|TRBJ1-1
TGTGCCGGGCGAACAGGGAGTGGAGCTGAAGCTTTCTTT
CAGRTGSGAEAFF
>TRBV7-2|.|.|TRBJ2-5
TGTGCCAGCAGCCGTGGCGGAGGGGATCCGCAAGAGACCCAGTACTTC
CASSRGGGDPQETQYF
>TRBV5-1|TRBD1|.|TRBJ2-5
TGCGCCAGCAGCTTGGTAATACAGGGGAAGAGGGAGACCCAGTACTTC
CASSLVIQGKRETQYF
>TRBV4-3|TRBD1|.|TRBJ2-5
TGCGCCAGCAGCCAAGACGGACAGGAACAAGAGACCCAGTACTTC
CASSQDGQEQETQYF
>TRBV5-4|.|once|TRBJ2-7
TGTGCCAGCAGCTCGGGCTTGGAGACCTACGAGCAGTACTTC
CASSSGLETYEQYF